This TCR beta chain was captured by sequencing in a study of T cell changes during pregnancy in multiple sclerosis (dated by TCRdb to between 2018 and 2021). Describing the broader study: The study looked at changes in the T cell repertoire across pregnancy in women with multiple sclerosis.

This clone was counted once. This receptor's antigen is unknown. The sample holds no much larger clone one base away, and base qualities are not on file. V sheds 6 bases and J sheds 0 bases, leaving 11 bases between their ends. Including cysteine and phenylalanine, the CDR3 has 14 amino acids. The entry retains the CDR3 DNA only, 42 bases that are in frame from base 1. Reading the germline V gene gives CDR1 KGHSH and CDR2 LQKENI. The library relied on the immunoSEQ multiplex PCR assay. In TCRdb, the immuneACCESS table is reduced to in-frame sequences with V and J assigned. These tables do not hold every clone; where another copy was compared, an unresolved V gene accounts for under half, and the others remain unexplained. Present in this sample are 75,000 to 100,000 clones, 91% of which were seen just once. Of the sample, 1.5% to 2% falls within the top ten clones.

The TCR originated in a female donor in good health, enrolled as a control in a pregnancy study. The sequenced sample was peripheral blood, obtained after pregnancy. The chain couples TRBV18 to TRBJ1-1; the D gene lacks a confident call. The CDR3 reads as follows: CASSYGDLNTEAFF. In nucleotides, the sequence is TGTGCCAGCTCGTACGGAGATTTGAACACTGAAGCTTTCTTT.